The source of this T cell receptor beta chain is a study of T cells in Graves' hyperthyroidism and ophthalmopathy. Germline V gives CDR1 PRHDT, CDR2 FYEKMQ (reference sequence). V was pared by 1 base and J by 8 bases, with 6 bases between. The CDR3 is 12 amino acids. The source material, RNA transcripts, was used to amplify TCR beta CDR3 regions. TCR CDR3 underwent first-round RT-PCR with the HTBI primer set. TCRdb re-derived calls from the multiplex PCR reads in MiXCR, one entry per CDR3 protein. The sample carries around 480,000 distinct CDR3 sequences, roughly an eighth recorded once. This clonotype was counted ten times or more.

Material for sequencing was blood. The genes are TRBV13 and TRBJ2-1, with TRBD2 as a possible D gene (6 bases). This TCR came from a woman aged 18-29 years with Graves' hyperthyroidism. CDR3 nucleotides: TGTGCCAGCAGCTTAGCGGGAGATGAGCAGTTCTTC. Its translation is CASSLAGDEQFF.